This TCR beta chain emerged from a study of blood T cell repertoires in COVID-19. About the study: Acute-phase and convalescent COVID-19 samples originated in the United States, Italy and Spain. Nucleic acid was either cDNA or gDNA, and it came from T cells, B-cell-depleted T cells, or PBMCs.

As handled by the study authors: Quantification of nucleated cells was approximated via reference gene primer amplification. Clones were sequenced by immunoSEQ multiplex PCR, and TCRdb holds only the in-frame ones, with some missing. The V and J calls and clone size were taken over from that table, and D and trimming were inferred from the DNA. The sample has more than 95,000 clones; around 90% are singletons. With 4 bases clipped from V and 0 bases from J, the junction kept 5 bases outside the gene matches. The CDR3 runs 16 residues. CDR1 and CDR2 from the germline V gene are LGHDT and YNNKEL (reference sequence).

The source of this sequence is a human donor in a cohort sampled during active COVID-19. This chain links TRBV3-1 (or the pseudogene TRBV3-2) with TRBJ1-4; TRBD1 aligns across 7 bases. Material: peripheral blood. The CDR3 is CASSPTGSSTNEKLFF. The CDR3 DNA reads TGTGCCAGCAGCCCGACAGGGTCGTCAACTAATGAAAAACTGTTTTTT.